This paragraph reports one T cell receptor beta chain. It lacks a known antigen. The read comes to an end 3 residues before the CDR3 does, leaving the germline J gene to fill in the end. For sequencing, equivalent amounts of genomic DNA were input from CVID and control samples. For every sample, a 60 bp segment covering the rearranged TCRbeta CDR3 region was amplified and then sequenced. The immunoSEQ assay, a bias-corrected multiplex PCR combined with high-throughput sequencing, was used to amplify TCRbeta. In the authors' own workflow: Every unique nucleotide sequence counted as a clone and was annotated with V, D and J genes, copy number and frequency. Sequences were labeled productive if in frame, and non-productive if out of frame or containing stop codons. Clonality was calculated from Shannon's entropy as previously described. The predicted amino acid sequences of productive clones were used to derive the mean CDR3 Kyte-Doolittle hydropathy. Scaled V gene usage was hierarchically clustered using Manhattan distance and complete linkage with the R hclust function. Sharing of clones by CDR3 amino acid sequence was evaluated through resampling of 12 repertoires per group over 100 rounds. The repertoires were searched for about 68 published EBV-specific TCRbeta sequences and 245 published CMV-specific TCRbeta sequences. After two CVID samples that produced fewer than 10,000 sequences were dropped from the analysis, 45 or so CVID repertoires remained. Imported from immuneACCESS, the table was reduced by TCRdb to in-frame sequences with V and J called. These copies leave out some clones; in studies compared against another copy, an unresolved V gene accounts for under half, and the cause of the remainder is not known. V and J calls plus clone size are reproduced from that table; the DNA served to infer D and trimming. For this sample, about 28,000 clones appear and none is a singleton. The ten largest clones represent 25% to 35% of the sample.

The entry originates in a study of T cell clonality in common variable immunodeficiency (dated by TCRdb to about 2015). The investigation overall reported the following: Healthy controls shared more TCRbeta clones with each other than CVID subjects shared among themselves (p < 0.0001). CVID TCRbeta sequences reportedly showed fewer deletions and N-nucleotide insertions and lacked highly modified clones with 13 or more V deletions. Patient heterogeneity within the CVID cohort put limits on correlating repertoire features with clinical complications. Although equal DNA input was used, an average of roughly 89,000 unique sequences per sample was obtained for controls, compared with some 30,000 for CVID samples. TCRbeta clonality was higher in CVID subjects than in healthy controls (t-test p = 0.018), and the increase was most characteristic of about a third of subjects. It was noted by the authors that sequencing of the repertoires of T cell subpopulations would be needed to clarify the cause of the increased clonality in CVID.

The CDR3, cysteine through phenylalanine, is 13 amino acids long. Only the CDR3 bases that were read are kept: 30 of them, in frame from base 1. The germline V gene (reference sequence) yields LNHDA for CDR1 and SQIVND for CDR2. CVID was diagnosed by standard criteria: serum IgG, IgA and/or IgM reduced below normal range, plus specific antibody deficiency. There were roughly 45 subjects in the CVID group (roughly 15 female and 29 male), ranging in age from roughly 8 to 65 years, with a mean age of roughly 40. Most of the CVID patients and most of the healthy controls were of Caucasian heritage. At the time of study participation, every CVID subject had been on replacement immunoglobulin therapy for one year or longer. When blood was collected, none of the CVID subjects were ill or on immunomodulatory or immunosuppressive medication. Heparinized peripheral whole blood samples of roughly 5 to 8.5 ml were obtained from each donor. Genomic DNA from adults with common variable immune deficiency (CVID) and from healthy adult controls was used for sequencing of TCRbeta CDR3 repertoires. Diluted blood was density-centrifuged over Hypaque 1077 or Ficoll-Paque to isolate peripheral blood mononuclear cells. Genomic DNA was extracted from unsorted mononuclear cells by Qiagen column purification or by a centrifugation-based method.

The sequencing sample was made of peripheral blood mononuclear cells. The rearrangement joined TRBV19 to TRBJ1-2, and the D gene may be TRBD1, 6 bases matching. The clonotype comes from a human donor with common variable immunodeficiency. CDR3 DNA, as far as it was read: TGTGCCAGTAGTATACTGGGGGCCGACGGC. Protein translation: CASSILGADG. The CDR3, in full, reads CASSILGADGYTF.